The text below deals with one T cell receptor beta chain. These data come from a study of T cell changes during pregnancy in multiple sclerosis. CDR1 and CDR2 from the germline V gene are SEHNR and FQNEAQ (reference sequence). The CDR3 loop spans 15 amino acids. V was pared by 5 bases and J by 8 bases, with 13 bases of the junction left unmatched. The repertoire was sequenced with immunoSEQ multiplex PCR; TCRdb's copy has only in-frame clones and lacks some. The sample consists of approximately 80,000 clones, 85% to 95% of them appearing once. The sequences come from peripheral blood, collected in the third trimester of pregnancy. This TCR was sampled from a female donor with multiple sclerosis, enrolled in a pregnancy study. The V call is TRBV7-9, the J call TRBJ1-2; TRBD1 agrees at 8 bases. CDR3 nucleotide sequence: TGTGCCAGCAGCCCAAGGACAGGGCACCTCAGCGGCTACACCTTC. Protein product: CASSPRTGHLSGYTF.